This T cell receptor (beta chain) appears in the sequencing data of a study of cytomegalovirus exposure and HLA in healthy donors. PCR primers comprised 60 Vbeta and 13 Jbeta primers. The repertoire was sequenced with immunoSEQ multiplex PCR; TCRdb's copy has only in-frame clones and lacks some. The sample contains approximately 120,000 clones, more than 70% of which appear only once. This clone was recorded only once. Germline lookup yields CDR1 MDHEN and CDR2 SYDVKM. This CDR3 spans 15 amino acids. V shed 8 bases and J 0 bases; nucleotides not matched to a gene: 4. The rearrangement uses TRBV28 and TRBJ1-2; 12 positions match TRBD1. This TCR derives from a woman between 25 and 40 years old in good health and CMV-seropositive. The sequenced sample was PBMCs. DNA of the CDR3: TGTGCCAGCCGGGGACAGGGGGCCTCTAACTATGGCTACACCTTC. This sequence encodes CASRGQGASNYGYTF.